Listed below are T cell receptor beta chains from one sample, sequenced in a study of cytomegalovirus exposure and HLA in healthy donors. Repertoires were generated with immunoSEQ multiplex PCR, while TCRdb's copy carries only in-frame clones and drops some. The sample has roughly 290,000 clones, about 90% seen once; the top ten hold more than 2%. Sequencing input: PBMCs. The receptor source for this set is a woman younger than 30 in good health and CMV-seronegative. CDR3s include the opening cysteine and the closing phenylalanine or tryptophan. Fields, in order: clone size, D gene, V gene, J gene, CDR3 DNA, CDR3 protein. The D gene is left open where the match is weak. Not all rows give a size; the values are once, few, many and, for expanded clones, a class.

clone size: .
D gene: .
V gene: TRBV18
J gene: TRBJ1-1
CDR3 DNA: TGTGCCAGCTCAACAGGGAGTGAAGCTTTCTTT
CDR3 protein: CASSTGSEAFF

clone size: .
D gene: .
V gene: TRBV29-1
J gene: TRBJ1-2
CDR3 DNA: TGCAGCGTTGAAGACGCGACTGGATTATATGGCTACACCTTC
CDR3 protein: CSVEDATGLYGYTF

clone size: .
D gene: TRBD2
V gene: TRBV5-1
J gene: TRBJ2-7
CDR3 DNA: TGCGCCAGCAGCTTGGACCCCGGGACTACCTACGAGCAGTACTTC
CDR3 protein: CASSLDPGTTYEQYF

clone size: .
D gene: TRBD2
V gene: TRBV12-5
J gene: TRBJ2-4
CDR3 DNA: TGTGCTAGTGGTTTGGGCGGGGGACCAAAAAACATTCAGTACTTC
CDR3 protein: CASGLGGGPKNIQYF

clone size: .
D gene: .
V gene: TRBV15
J gene: TRBJ1-1
CDR3 DNA: TGTGCCACCAGCAGAGATCAGGACAGCTTCAAGAACACTGAAGCTTTCTTT
CDR3 protein: CATSRDQDSFKNTEAFF

clone size: .
D gene: .
V gene: TRBV7-7
J gene: TRBJ2-2
CDR3 DNA: TGTGCCAGCAGCTCGGAGACCGGGGAGCTGTTTTTT
CDR3 protein: CASSSETGELFF

clone size: .
D gene: TRBD1
V gene: TRBV10-3
J gene: TRBJ2-2
CDR3 DNA: TGTGCCATCAGTGGGACAGGGTCGATATCCGGGGAGCTGTTTTTT
CDR3 protein: CAISGTGSISGELFF

clone size: .
D gene: .
V gene: TRBV13
J gene: TRBJ1-1
CDR3 DNA: TGTGCCAGCAGCCGGGGGGACACTGAAGCTTTCTTT
CDR3 protein: CASSRGDTEAFF

clone size: .
D gene: .
V gene: TRBV11-3
J gene: TRBJ2-1
CDR3 DNA: TGTGCCAGCAGCTTCGGGGGATTATACAATGAGCAGTTCTTC
CDR3 protein: CASSFGGLYNEQFF

clone size: .
D gene: .
V gene: TRBV18
J gene: TRBJ1-1
CDR3 DNA: TGTGCCAGCTCACGAATCGGACTGCAAGAAGGGAGCGAAGCTTTCTTT
CDR3 protein: CASSRIGLQEGSEAFF

clone size: .
D gene: .
V gene: TRBV9
J gene: TRBJ2-3
CDR3 DNA: TGTGCCAGCAGCGTAGGGGCCGCGCGCACAGATACGCAGTATTTT
CDR3 protein: CASSVGAARTDTQYF

clone size: few
D gene: TRBD1
V gene: TRBV7-8
J gene: TRBJ1-5
CDR3 DNA: TGTGCCAGCAGCTTAGAAGGGACAGGGAATAAGCAGCCCCAGCATTTT
CDR3 protein: CASSLEGTGNKQPQHF

clone size: .
D gene: .
V gene: TRBV11-2
J gene: TRBJ1-5
CDR3 DNA: TGTGCCAGCAGCTTAGCAGGGGGCAATCAGCCCCAGCATTTT
CDR3 protein: CASSLAGGNQPQHF

clone size: once
D gene: .
V gene: TRBV19
J gene: TRBJ1-2
CDR3 DNA: TGTGCCAGTAGTATAGTCGGAGGCCAGACAGGTACCGTACCTTATGGCTACACCTTC
CDR3 protein: CASSIVGGQTGTVPYGYTF

clone size: .
D gene: .
V gene: TRBV21-1
J gene: TRBJ1-5
CDR3 DNA: TGTGCCAGCAGCAACGAACAGGGGGGCAATCAGCCCCAGCATTTT
CDR3 protein: CASSNEQGGNQPQHF

clone size: .
D gene: .
V gene: TRBV9
J gene: TRBJ1-2
CDR3 DNA: TGTGCCAGCAGCGAGTGGCAGGCTAACTATGGCTACACCTTC
CDR3 protein: CASSEWQANYGYTF

clone size: .
D gene: .
V gene: TRBV4-2
J gene: TRBJ2-3
CDR3 DNA: TGTGCCAGCAGCCAAGCCCTCACGACTATGCAGCGGGCCAGCACAGATACGCAGTATTTT
CDR3 protein: CASSQALTTMQRASTDTQYF

clone size: .
D gene: TRBD1
V gene: TRBV6-5
J gene: TRBJ2-3
CDR3 DNA: TGTGCCAGCAGTAGGGACAGGGAAGATACGCAGTATTTT
CDR3 protein: CASSRDREDTQYF

clone size: .
D gene: .
V gene: TRBV4-2
J gene: TRBJ2-7
CDR3 DNA: TGTGCCAGCAGCCAAGATAGAGATTACGAGCAGTACTTC
CDR3 protein: CASSQDRDYEQYF

clone size: .
D gene: TRBD1
V gene: TRBV7-3
J gene: TRBJ2-5
CDR3 DNA: TGTGCCAGCAGCCTTGGGACAGGGGAAATGGAGACCCAGTACTTC
CDR3 protein: CASSLGTGEMETQYF

clone size: .
D gene: .
V gene: TRBV27
J gene: TRBJ1-1
CDR3 DNA: TGTGCCAGCAGTTTCCTGGGCTTTTCTGAAGCTTTCTTT
CDR3 protein: CASSFLGFSEAFF

clone size: once
D gene: .
V gene: TRBV27
J gene: TRBJ2-3
CDR3 DNA: TGTGCCAGCAGTGTAGCCACAGATACGCAGTATTTT
CDR3 protein: CASSVATDTQYF

clone size: few
D gene: TRBD1
V gene: TRBV5-1
J gene: TRBJ1-2
CDR3 DNA: TGCGCCAGCAGCTTGGGAGGACAGGGATCTAACTATGGCTACACCTTC
CDR3 protein: CASSLGGQGSNYGYTF

clone size: few
D gene: TRBD1
V gene: TRBV30
J gene: TRBJ2-1
CDR3 DNA: TGTGCCTGGGACCAGGGGGCTAATGAGCAGTTCTTC
CDR3 protein: CAWDQGANEQFF

clone size: .
D gene: .
V gene: TRBV5-5
J gene: TRBJ1-1
CDR3 DNA: TGTGCCAGCAGCTTTTATATAGTCGGACAGCACACTGAAGCTTTCTTT
CDR3 protein: CASSFYIVGQHTEAFF

clone size: .
D gene: .
V gene: TRBV21-1
J gene: TRBJ1-1
CDR3 DNA: TGTGCCAGCAGCATCCGGGACAGGGGCTCGTCCTTATCGAACACTGAAGCTTTCTTT
CDR3 protein: CASSIRDRGSSLSNTEAFF

clone size: .
D gene: .
V gene: TRBV27
J gene: TRBJ2-7
CDR3 DNA: TGTGCCAGCAGGCTCGTAGCCGAAGTCGACGAGCAGTACTTC
CDR3 protein: CASRLVAEVDEQYF

clone size: .
D gene: .
V gene: TRBV7-2
J gene: TRBJ1-2
CDR3 DNA: TGTGCCAGCAGCTTCCGAGTGGTTAACTATGGCTACACCTTC
CDR3 protein: CASSFRVVNYGYTF

clone size: .
D gene: .
V gene: TRBV4-1
J gene: TRBJ2-2
CDR3 DNA: TGCGCCAGCAGCCAGCTCGCCTCCACTACTTACACCGGGGAGCTGTTTTTT
CDR3 protein: CASSQLASTTYTGELFF

clone size: .
D gene: .
V gene: TRBV10-3
J gene: TRBJ2-3
CDR3 DNA: TGTGCCATCAGTGGACAGGAGACTCATTCCACAGATACGCAGTATTTT
CDR3 protein: CAISGQETHSTDTQYF

clone size: .
D gene: TRBD2
V gene: TRBV5-1
J gene: TRBJ2-7
CDR3 DNA: TGCGCCAGCAGCTCCACTAGCGGGGTCTCCTACGAGCAGTACTTC
CDR3 protein: CASSSTSGVSYEQYF

clone size: .
D gene: .
V gene: TRBV21-1
J gene: TRBJ2-7
CDR3 DNA: TGTGCCAGCAGCAAATCAGGAGCGGGGGGCCGCTCCCACGAGCAGTACTTC
CDR3 protein: CASSKSGAGGRSHEQYF

clone size: once
D gene: TRBD1
V gene: TRBV18
J gene: TRBJ1-2
CDR3 DNA: TGTGCCAGCTCGACGCTTGGGACAGGGGTGAAATATGGCTACACCTTC
CDR3 protein: CASSTLGTGVKYGYTF